Presented here are 26 T cell receptor beta chains from one specimen sequenced in a study of blood T cell repertoires in COVID-19. Assay used: immunoSEQ multiplex PCR; TCRdb lists only in-frame clones, some missing. The sample consists of 410,000 or so clones, roughly 90% of them appearing once. The sequencing sample was made of peripheral blood. The receptor source for this set is a woman aged 25-40 years with active or convalescent COVID-19.

The rearrangement links TRBV18 to TRBJ2-7; D not resolved. V lost 0 bases and J lost 0, with 9 bases in between. The CDR3 length is 15 residues. Germline V gene sequence: CDR1 KGHSH, CDR2 LQKENI. The CDR3 DNA follows: TGTGCCAGCTCACCACCCTCTGGCTTCTCCTACGAGCAGTACTTC. It yields the protein CASSPPSGFSYEQYF.

This rearrangement joins TRBV6-5 to TRBJ2-7; 7 bases match TRBD2. This CDR3 region has 14 residues. Losses at the gene ends were 5 bases for V and 3 bases for J; bases not matched to a gene: 7. The germline gives CDR1 MNHEY, CDR2 SVGAGI. This CDR3 is CASSRLASVYEQYF. The CDR3 DNA follows: TGTGCCAGCAGTAGACTAGCTTCCGTCTACGAGCAGTACTTC.

V gene TRBV18 combines with J gene TRBJ1-5, with TRBD1 matching over 9 bases. Germline V gives CDR1 KGHSH, CDR2 LQKENI. V shed 1 base and J 1 base; nucleotides not matched to a gene: 2. CDR3 length: 16 residues. The CDR3 here is CASSPLGQGSNQPQHF. DNA for the CDR3: TGTGCCAGCTCACCACTGGGACAGGGAAGCAATCAGCCCCAGCATTTT.

This chain uses TRBV3-1 (or the pseudogene TRBV3-2) with TRBJ1-6; tentatively, D is TRBD1 (5 bases). The length of the CDR3 is 13 residues. Germline loops: CDR1 LGHDT, CDR2 YNNKEL (reference sequence). V lost 8 bases and J lost 9, with 14 bases in between. This chain's CDR3 is CASSDGGVSPLHF. CDR3 bases: TGTGCCAGCTCCGATGGGGGGGTTTCACCCCTCCACTTT.

The chain has TRBV1 and TRBJ2-1; TRBD2, as called in the table, went unchecked against the DNA. TRBV1 is labeled a pseudogene. CDR3 length: 18 residues. In nucleotides, the CDR3 is TGCACCAGCAGCCAAGACCTCCGGACTAGCGGGGGGAATAATGAGCAGTTCTTC. It yields the protein CTSSQDLRTSGGNNEQFF.

The rearrangement links TRBV18 to TRBJ1-1; D remains ambiguous. The CDR3 runs 13 residues. Per the germline V gene, CDR1 is KGHSH and CDR2 is LQKENI. Between the trimmed V and J ends, which lost 5 bases and 1 base, there was a span of 8 bases. DNA of the CDR3: TGTGCCAGCTCAGCCGCAGGGAACACTGAAGCTTTCTTT. Translating it yields CASSAAGNTEAFF.

V is TRBV11-3 and J is TRBJ1-2; 12 nucleotides match TRBD1. The CDR3 covers 18 residues. The J segment lost 3 bases and the V segment lost 1 base, leaving 9 bases of the junction unmatched. Germline loops: CDR1 SGHNT, CDR2 YENEEA. In DNA form, the CDR3 reads TGTGCCAGCAGCTTAGTCGGGACAGGGGGCCGTGAGCACTATGGCTACACCTTC. This translates into CASSLVGTGGREHYGYTF.

The chain carries TRBV5-4 and TRBJ2-7, with 14 positions matching TRBD2. J lost 4 bases, V lost 5 bases, and 14 bases had no gene match. Germline V gene lookup returns CDR1 SGHNT and CDR2 YYREEE (reference sequence). CDR3 size: 18 residues. In DNA, the CDR3 is TGTGCCAGCAGTCCGGGACTAGCGGGAGCCCCCTCCACTTACGAGCAGTACTTC. Protein: CASSPGLAGAPSTYEQYF. The variable domain in full, completed from reference TRBV5-4 and TRBJ2-7, reads ETGVTQSPTHLIKTRGQQVTLRCSSQSGHNTVSWYQQALGQGPQFIFQYYREEENGRGNFPPRFSGLQFPNYSSELNVNALELDDSALYLCASSPGLAGAPSTYEQYFGPGTRLTVT.

The chain combines TRBV5-8 with TRBJ1-1; 7 bases line up with TRBD1. Germline CDR1 and CDR2: SGHTS and YDEGEE. The CDR3 is 17 amino acids. V lost 3 bases to trimming and J lost 0 bases; unmatched junction nucleotides: 11. Here the CDR3 DNA reads TGTGCCAGCAGCTCGGCGGGGACAGCACACATGAACACTGAAGCTTTCTTT. This codes for CASSSAGTAHMNTEAFF.

The V call is TRBV28, the J call TRBJ2-2, with unresolved D. Germline CDR1 MDHEN, CDR2 SYDVKM. The CDR3 is made up of 14 amino acids. V was pared by 5 bases and J by 4 bases, with 11 bases between. CDR3 bases: TGTGCCAGCAGTCCCCTTATTTCCACCGGGGAGCTGTTTTTT. Translated: CASSPLISTGELFF.

The chain carries TRBV7-2 and TRBJ2-5; D not certain. CDR3 length: 17 amino acids. V was trimmed by 5 bases and J by 1 base, leaving 20 bases between them. Per germline, CDR1 SGHTA and CDR2 FQGNSA. CDR3 sequence: CASSLLGRPRIQETQYF. For the CDR3, the DNA is TGTGCCAGCAGCCTACTCGGCCGGCCGAGGATCCAAGAGACCCAGTACTTC.

The gene calls are TRBV18 and TRBJ2-3; tentatively, D is TRBD2 (5 bases). V lost 0 bases, J lost 2 bases, and 15 bases lay in between. Germline V gives CDR1 KGHSH, CDR2 LQKENI. CDR3 size: 17 residues. In DNA form, the CDR3 reads TGTGCCAGCTCACCACCTTCACTGGGGAGATACACAGATACGCAGTATTTT. Translated, it gives CASSPPSLGRYTDTQYF.

The genes are TRBV4-1 and TRBJ2-1; a possible D gene is TRBD1 (6 bases). CDR3 length: 14 amino acids. Germline CDR1 MGHRA, CDR2 YSYEKL. V lost 6 bases, J lost 2 bases, and 11 bases lay in between. CDR3 residues: CASSGTGPYNEQFF. The CDR3 nucleotides are TGCGCCAGCAGTGGCACAGGGCCCTACAATGAGCAGTTCTTC.

CDR3 protein: CASSSSGGSEAFF. The CDR3 DNA reads as TGCGCCAGCAGCTCTTCAGGGGGCTCTGAAGCTTTCTTT. This chain joins TRBV5-1 and TRBJ1-1; 8 bases line up with TRBD1. After removal of 3 bases from V and 6 bases from J, the junction contained 4 bases not matched to a gene. The germline V gene has CDR1 SGHRS and CDR2 YFSETQ. The CDR3 contains 13 residues. Based on the CDR3 plus reference TRBV5-1 and TRBJ1-1, the full variable domain is KAGVTQTPRYLIKTRGQQVTLSCSPISGHRSVSWYQQTPGQGLQFLFEYFSETQRNKGNFPGRFSGRQFSNSRSEMNVSTLELGDSALYLCASSSSGGSEAFFGQGTRLTVV.

Here the CDR3 reads CASSEAMGGRGYGYTF. The CDR3 nucleotides are TGTGCCAGCAGTGAAGCGATGGGGGGTCGAGGCTATGGCTACACCTTC. The gene calls are TRBV6-1 and TRBJ1-2, with D perhaps TRBD1 (5 bases). Trimming pared 0 bases from V and 4 bases from J, leaving 15 bases between. CDR1 is MNHNS and CDR2 is SASEGT in the germline V gene. CDR3 size: 16 residues.

The V gene is TRBV2, the J gene TRBJ2-6; a weak D match, TRBD1 (5 bases). Germline V gene sequence: CDR1 SNHLY, CDR2 FYNNEI. Trimming took off 6 bases at V and 10 bases at J, with 19 bases between the two ends. CDR3 length: 15 residues. The CDR3 coding sequence is TGTGCCAGCAGCGCAACGGACACCAAAATTAACGTCCTGACTTTC. Its translation is CASSATDTKINVLTF. Full variable domain (rest looked up from reference TRBV2 and TRBJ2-6): EPEVTQTPSHQVTQMGQEVILRCVPISNHLYFYWYRQILGQKVEFLVSFYNNEISEKSEIFDDQFSVERPDGSNFTLKIRSTKLEDSAMYFCASSATDTKINVLTFGAGSRLTVL.

The chain carries TRBV6-7 and TRBJ1-3, with D hard to call. TRBV6-7 falls under the ORF class, with uncertain function. The CDR3 consists of 14 residues. Trimming removed 6 bases at V and 3 bases at J, with 12 bases between. Here the CDR3 DNA reads TGTGCCAGCAGCACGGCTCAGGTTGGAAACACCATATATTTT. This sequence encodes CASSTAQVGNTIYF.

As for this clone: In the same sample, other DNA sequences code for this CDR3. This chain links TRBV18 with TRBJ1-4, with D uncertain. The CDR3 is 13 amino acids. V lost 3 bases, J lost 4 bases, and 6 bases lay in between. CDR1 is KGHSH, CDR2 LQKENI, per germline. This chain's CDR3 is CASSPRNNEKLFF. The CDR3, as DNA: TGTGCCAGCTCACCGCGTAATAATGAAAAACTGTTTTTT.

CDR3 region: CASTTGNTEAFF. The CDR3 DNA is TGTGCCAGCACGACAGGCAACACTGAAGCTTTCTTT. This sequence joins TRBV2 and TRBJ1-1; D may be TRBD1 (6 bases). V lost 7 bases to trimming and J lost 2 bases, with 8 bases between them. The CDR3 is 12 amino acids. Germline V lookup: CDR1 SNHLY, CDR2 FYNNEI.

This chain connects TRBV10-1 to TRBJ1-2; TRBD1 might be the D (6 bases). This CDR3 contains 16 residues. Looked up from germline, CDR1 is WNHNN and CDR2 is SYGVQD (reference sequence). V lost 2 bases and J 4 bases, leaving 17 bases between the germline ends. CDR3 bases: TGCGCCAGCAGTGAGAATCCCGGGACAACTATCTATGGCTACACCTTC. It yields the protein CASSENPGTTIYGYTF.

This clone was picked up one time. The chain is built from TRBV29-1 and TRBJ1-1; 7 bases match TRBD1. From germline, CDR1 is SQVTM and CDR2 ANQGSEA. Losses at the gene ends were 5 bases for V and 5 bases for J; bases not matched to a gene: 8. The CDR3 runs to 13 residues. CDR3 residues: CSVSTGVRTEAFF. In DNA, the CDR3 is TGCAGCGTTTCAACAGGGGTTAGAACTGAAGCTTTCTTT.

A word on this clone: At the DNA level, this CDR3 is encoded by other sequences in the same sample as well. J is TRBJ2-3 and V is TRBV9; 12 positions agree with TRBD2. After removal of 4 bases from V and 2 bases from J, the junction contained 5 bases not matched to a gene. Per the germline V gene, CDR1 is SGDLS and CDR2 is YYNGEE. There are 16 residues in the CDR3. DNA of the CDR3: TGTGCCAGCAGCTCGGGACTAGCGGGCTCCACAGATACGCAGTATTTT. It is translated as CASSSGLAGSTDTQYF.

This clone occurred once. This chain connects TRBV6-5 to TRBJ1-1; the D is unclear. Looked up from germline, CDR1 is MNHEY and CDR2 is SVGAGI. The germline V and J ends were trimmed by 0 bases and 6 bases, with 8 bases remaining between them. The length of the CDR3 is 13 residues. The CDR3: CASSYSRESEAFF. The CDR3 coding sequence is TGTGCCAGCAGTTACTCGAGGGAATCTGAAGCTTTCTTT.

In its sample, this clone was seen once. The chain employs TRBV7-9 and TRBJ1-1; maybe TRBD1 (6 bases). Germline values: CDR1 SEHNR, CDR2 FQNEAQ (reference sequence). Trimming shortened V by 0 bases and J by 8 bases, and 13 bases separated the two germline ends. There are 14 residues in the CDR3. The CDR3 region is CASSLASGGNEAFF. Here the CDR3 DNA reads TGTGCCAGCAGCTTAGCTAGTGGGGGCAACGAAGCTTTCTTT.

The genes are TRBV9 and TRBJ1-1, with 7 bases aligning to TRBD1. The length of the CDR3 is 15 residues. V dropped 4 bases and J dropped 4; count of bases not matched to a gene: 10. The germline V gene encodes CDR1 SGDLS and CDR2 YYNGEE. CDR3 bases: TGTGCCAGCAGCTTCGGACAGGTTTTGGCCACTGAAGCTTTCTTT. Protein: CASSFGQVLATEAFF.

This rearrangement joins TRBV5-4 to TRBJ1-1; a weak D match, TRBD1 (5 bases). V was trimmed by 3 bases and J by 5 bases, leaving 14 bases between them. Germline CDR1 is SGHNT and CDR2 is YYREEE (reference sequence). This CDR3 comprises 14 residues. The CDR3, as DNA: TGTGCCAGCAGCTCGAGCGGGGGATCTACTGAAGCTTTCTTT. It encodes CASSSSGGSTEAFF. Together with reference TRBV5-4 and TRBJ1-1, the CDR3 gives the full variable domain: ETGVTQSPTHLIKTRGQQVTLRCSSQSGHNTVSWYQQALGQGPQFIFQYYREEENGRGNFPPRFSGLQFPNYSSELNVNALELDDSALYLCASSSSGGSTEAFFGQGTRLTVV.